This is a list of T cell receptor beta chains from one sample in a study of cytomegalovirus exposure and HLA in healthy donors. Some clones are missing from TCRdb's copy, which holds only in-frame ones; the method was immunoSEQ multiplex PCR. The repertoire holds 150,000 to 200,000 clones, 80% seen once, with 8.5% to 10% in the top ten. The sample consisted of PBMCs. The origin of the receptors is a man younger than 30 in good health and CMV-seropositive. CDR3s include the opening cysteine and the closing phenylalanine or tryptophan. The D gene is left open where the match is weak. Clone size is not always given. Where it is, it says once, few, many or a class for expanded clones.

cdr3_nt: TGTGCCAGCAGCCCGTCGACTGTTGGAAACACCATATATTTT; cdr3_aa: CASSPSTVGNTIYF; v_call: TRBV7-9; d_call: NA; clone_size: NA; j_call: TRBJ1-3
cdr3_nt: TGTGCCAGCAGCCCCGGACAGCCGAACACTGAAGCTTTCTTT; cdr3_aa: CASSPGQPNTEAFF; v_call: TRBV5-8; d_call: NA; clone_size: NA; j_call: TRBJ1-1
cdr3_nt: TGTGCCAGCAGTTACTCAGGGACAGGGTTATACGAGCAGTACTTC; cdr3_aa: CASSYSGTGLYEQYF; v_call: TRBV6-5; d_call: TRBD1; clone_size: NA; j_call: TRBJ2-7
cdr3_nt: TGCGCCAGCAGCGGAACCGGGACTAGCGGGACGGAGCAGTTCTTC; cdr3_aa: CASSGTGTSGTEQFF; v_call: TRBV5-1; d_call: TRBD2; clone_size: once; j_call: TRBJ2-1
cdr3_nt: TGTGCCAGCTCACCGAATCCGCAGGCAACCTACTCTGGAAACACCATATATTTT; cdr3_aa: CASSPNPQATYSGNTIYF; v_call: TRBV18; d_call: NA; clone_size: NA; j_call: TRBJ1-3
cdr3_nt: TGCGCCAGCAGCACCTCACTAGGGAGGGTGGGGGAGCTGTTTTTT; cdr3_aa: CASSTSLGRVGELFF; v_call: TRBV5-1; d_call: TRBD2; clone_size: NA; j_call: TRBJ2-2
cdr3_nt: TGCAGTGCGGACAGGGGGGATACGCAGTATTTT; cdr3_aa: CSADRGDTQYF; v_call: TRBV20-1; d_call: TRBD1; clone_size: few; j_call: TRBJ2-3
cdr3_nt: TGTGCCAGCAGCGGGGGCTTGGAGACCCAGTACTTC; cdr3_aa: CASSGGLETQYF; v_call: TRBV5-4; d_call: NA; clone_size: NA; j_call: TRBJ2-5
cdr3_nt: TGTGCCAGCTCGACAGGGGCTGGGGCCAACGTCCTGACTTTC; cdr3_aa: CASSTGAGANVLTF; v_call: TRBV6-1; d_call: TRBD1; clone_size: NA; j_call: TRBJ2-6
cdr3_nt: TGTGCCAGCAACCAGGGACAGGGCAATCAGCCCCAGCATTTT; cdr3_aa: CASNQGQGNQPQHF; v_call: TRBV7-9; d_call: TRBD1; clone_size: NA; j_call: TRBJ1-5
cdr3_nt: TGTGCCAGCAGTTACTCGATTGCGACAGGCGCAAGTTTT; cdr3_aa: CASSYSIATGASF; v_call: TRBV6-6; d_call: NA; clone_size: NA; j_call: TRBJ1-1
cdr3_nt: TGTGCCAGCAGTGTCCGGAACACCGGGGAGCTGTTTTTT; cdr3_aa: CASSVRNTGELFF; v_call: TRBV2; d_call: NA; clone_size: NA; j_call: TRBJ2-2
cdr3_nt: TGCGCCAGCAGCCCAGGACAGACCTACGAGCAGTACTTC; cdr3_aa: CASSPGQTYEQYF; v_call: TRBV5-1; d_call: NA; clone_size: NA; j_call: TRBJ2-7
cdr3_nt: TGTGCCAGCACGGGGAGGGGGGAGAGGGGTCGCGGCTACACCTTC; cdr3_aa: CASTGRGERGRGYTF; v_call: TRBV6-1; d_call: NA; clone_size: NA; j_call: TRBJ1-2
cdr3_nt: TGTGCCATCAGTTTCGACAGGGGGGATATAGGGTACACCTTC; cdr3_aa: CAISFDRGDIGYTF; v_call: TRBV10-3; d_call: TRBD1; clone_size: NA; j_call: TRBJ1-2
cdr3_nt: TGCGCCAGCAGCACGAGGTCACACTTGGGGACAGGGACCACTGAAGCTTTCTTT; cdr3_aa: CASSTRSHLGTGTTEAFF; v_call: TRBV5-1; d_call: TRBD1; clone_size: NA; j_call: TRBJ1-1
cdr3_nt: TGTGCCAGCTTAGGGGGCGCAGGACAGCCCCAGCATTTT; cdr3_aa: CASLGGAGQPQHF; v_call: TRBV6-5; d_call: TRBD1; clone_size: NA; j_call: TRBJ1-5
cdr3_nt: TGTGCCAGCAGCCCTTGGGGGGTTATGAACTATGGCTACACCTTC; cdr3_aa: CASSPWGVMNYGYTF; v_call: TRBV7-8; d_call: NA; clone_size: NA; j_call: TRBJ1-2
cdr3_nt: TGTGCCAGCAGCTCGGGGAATTACAATGAGCAGTTCTTC; cdr3_aa: CASSSGNYNEQFF; v_call: TRBV11-2; d_call: NA; clone_size: few; j_call: TRBJ2-1
cdr3_nt: TGTGCCAGCAGGGGACAGCCTAATCAGCCCCAGCATTTT; cdr3_aa: CASRGQPNQPQHF; v_call: TRBV6-5; d_call: TRBD1; clone_size: NA; j_call: TRBJ1-5
cdr3_nt: TGCGCCAGCAGCTTGGCGGGGTATAGCAATCAGCCCCAGCATTTT; cdr3_aa: CASSLAGYSNQPQHF; v_call: TRBV5-1; d_call: NA; clone_size: NA; j_call: TRBJ1-5
cdr3_nt: TGTGCCAGCAGTGGAGAGGAGACCCAGTACTTC; cdr3_aa: CASSGEETQYF; v_call: TRBV2; d_call: NA; clone_size: NA; j_call: TRBJ2-5